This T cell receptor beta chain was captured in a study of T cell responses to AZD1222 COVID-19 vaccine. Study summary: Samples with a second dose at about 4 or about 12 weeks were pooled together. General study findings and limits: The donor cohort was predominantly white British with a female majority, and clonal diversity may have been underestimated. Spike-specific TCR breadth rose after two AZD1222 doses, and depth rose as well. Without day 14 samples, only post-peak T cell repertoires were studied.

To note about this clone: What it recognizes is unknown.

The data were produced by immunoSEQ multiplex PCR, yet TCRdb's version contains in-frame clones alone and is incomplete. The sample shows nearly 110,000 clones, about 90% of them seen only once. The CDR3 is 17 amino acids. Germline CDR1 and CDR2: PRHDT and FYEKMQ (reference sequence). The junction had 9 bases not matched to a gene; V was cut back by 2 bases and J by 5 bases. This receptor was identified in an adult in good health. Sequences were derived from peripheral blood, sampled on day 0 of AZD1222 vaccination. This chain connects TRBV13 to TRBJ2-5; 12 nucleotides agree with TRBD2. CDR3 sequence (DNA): TGTGCCAGCAGCTTAAGGGCTAGCGGGAGGGGTCGTGAGACCCAGTACTTC. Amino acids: CASSLRASGRGRETQYF.